The 27 T cell receptor beta chains reported below all come from one sample, sequenced in a study of neurological immune-mediated disorders. TCRdb reanalysed the 5' RACE reads using MiXCR and keeps one entry per CDR3 protein. The sample lists tens of thousands of distinct CDR3 sequences; about 4% were seen once. Sample: PBMCs. These receptors were collected from a man aged 50 to 60 with multiple sclerosis.

This clonotype occurred many times. The CDR3 is CATSDTRQGYEQYF. CDR3 in DNA: TGTGCCACCAGTGATACGAGACAGGGTTACGAGCAGTACTTC. The chain links TRBV24-1 to TRBJ2-7, with 7 bases aligning to TRBD1. CDR1 and CDR2 from the germline V gene are KGHDR and SFDVKD. After removal of 3 bases from V and 4 bases from J, the junction contained 5 bases not matched to a gene. This CDR3 has 14 residues.

The CDR3 DNA is TGTGCCAGCAGCTCAGACAAGAACACTGAAGCTTTCTTT. Its translation is CASSSDKNTEAFF. The chain has TRBV12-3 or TRBV12-4 and TRBJ1-1; D unclear. This CDR3 contains 13 residues. V was trimmed by 6 bases and J by 1 base, leaving 9 bases between them.

This clonotype was detected many times. The chain uses TRBV21-1 and TRBJ2-2; the D call of TRBD1 is as the table states it, not checked on the DNA. TRBV21-1 counts as a pseudogene. The CDR3 length is 15 residues. The CDR3 here is CASISADRGTGELFF. The CDR3 DNA follows: TGTGCCAGCATCTCAGCGGACCGGGGGACCGGGGAGCTGTTTTTT.

This clonotype was found many times. The chain links TRBV6-5 to TRBJ1-4, with 8 bases fitting TRBD1. The CDR3 has 14 amino acids. CDR1 and CDR2 from the germline V gene are MNHEY and SVGAGI. The V and J ends lost 7 bases and 2 bases, in that order; junction bases with no gene match: 3. CDR3 nucleotide sequence: TGTGCCAGCACCCGACAGGGGACTAATGAAAAACTGTTTTTT. Its translation is CASTRQGTNEKLFF.

This clonotype has a count of ten or more. The rearrangement uses TRBV3-1 and TRBJ2-3; D might be TRBD1 or TRBD2, each matching 6 bases. V was pared by 3 bases and J by 5 bases, with 15 bases between. The CDR3 loop spans 15 amino acids. Germline CDR1 and CDR2: LGHDT and YNNKEL (reference sequence). As DNA, the CDR3 is TGTGCCAGCAGCCAGGGGGGCCTTTCGGTAGATACGCAGTATTTT. It specifies CASSQGGLSVDTQYF.

This clonotype was observed a few times. The chain recombines TRBV27 with TRBJ2-7; D is undetermined. The ends were cut back, 5 bases at V and 4 bases at J, with 9 bases in the middle. Per germline, CDR1 MNHEY and CDR2 SMNVEV (reference sequence). CDR3 length: 12 residues. The CDR3 loop reads CASSPTNYEQYF. The CDR3 coding sequence is TGTGCCAGCAGTCCTACCAATTACGAGCAGTACTTC.

This clonotype was counted ten times or more. Here the CDR3 reads CATSDSTGSRQAFF. For the CDR3, the DNA is TGTGCCACCAGTGATTCGACAGGGTCACGGCAAGCTTTCTTT. V is TRBV24-1 and J is TRBJ1-1; 7 positions match TRBD1. V lost 2 bases and J lost 9; bases outside the gene matches: 8. This CDR3 region has 14 residues. Looked up from germline, CDR1 is KGHDR and CDR2 is SFDVKD.

There are many counts of this clonotype. The chain uses TRBV12-3 or TRBV12-4 and TRBJ2-5; TRBD2 matches at 9 bases. This CDR3 spans 15 amino acids. Trimming removed 3 bases from V and 5 bases from J; junction bases left unmatched: 7. The CDR3 nucleotides read TGTGCCAGCAGTTTTAGGCGGGAGGGCCCCGAGACCCAGTACTTC. This codes for CASSFRREGPETQYF.

This clonotype has at least ten counts. The chain combines TRBV6-5 with TRBJ2-7, with 7 positions matching TRBD1. V lost 6 bases and J lost 2; bases outside the gene matches: 28. From germline, CDR1 is MNHEY and CDR2 SVGAGI. CDR3 length: 21 amino acids. DNA of the CDR3: TGTGCCAGCAGCTACGGACGATCTAACACCGGGACAGCGGCCCTTACCTACGAGCAGTACTTC. It translates to CASSYGRSNTGTAALTYEQYF.

In its sample, this clonotype was seen many times. V gene TRBV5-1 combines with J gene TRBJ2-5; no clear D. Trimming removed 0 bases at V and 5 bases at J, with 8 bases between. The CDR3 is 13 residues long. Per germline, CDR1 SGHRS and CDR2 YFSETQ. CDR3 loop: CASSLDSLETQYF. The CDR3 DNA reads TGCGCCAGCAGCTTGGACAGTCTTGAGACCCAGTACTTC.

The chain joins TRBV7-3 to TRBJ1-1; unclear D gene. From germline, CDR1 is SGHTA and CDR2 FQGTGA. The ends were cut back, 1 base at V and 4 bases at J, with 7 bases in the middle. This CDR3 spans 13 amino acids. CDR3: CASSLSPSTEAFF. The CDR3 region has the DNA TGTGCCAGCAGCTTAAGTCCCAGCACTGAAGCTTTCTTT.

This clonotype was seen ten or more times. CDR3 sequence reads: CASSERYNEQFF. The CDR3 bases are TGCGCCAGCAGTGAGCGGTACAATGAGCAGTTCTTC. The chain is built from TRBV10-2 and TRBJ2-1; no firm D call. The V end lost 2 bases, the J end lost 4 bases, and 3 bases lay between the germline ends. This CDR3 region has 12 residues. The germline V gene encodes CDR1 WSHSY and CDR2 SAAADI.

This clonotype was counted only a few times. The genes are TRBV20-1 and TRBJ2-2; 9 bases are shared with TRBD1. Germline CDR1 is DFQATT and CDR2 is SNEGSKA (reference sequence). The junction had 12 bases not matched to a gene; V was cut back by 1 base and J by 0 bases. This CDR3 has 19 amino acids. The CDR3 DNA is TGCAGTGCTAGAGTCGGGAGGCCGGGACAGGGACCGAACACCGGGGAGCTGTTTTTT. It codes for CSARVGRPGQGPNTGELFF.

The chain uses TRBV5-1 and TRBJ2-2, with a weak D call TRBD2 (6 bases). The CDR3 contains 15 residues. Per germline, CDR1 SGHRS and CDR2 YFSETQ. Trimming stripped 4 bases from V and 1 base from J, with 11 bases between. This CDR3 is CASSPGLRNTGELFF. In nucleotides, the CDR3 is TGCGCCAGCAGCCCGGGACTTCGGAACACCGGGGAGCTGTTTTTT.

This chain links TRBV30 with TRBJ1-5; maybe TRBD1 (6 bases). CDR3 size: 13 residues. Between the trimmed V and J ends, which lost 3 bases and 3 bases, there was a span of 9 bases. Per germline, CDR1 GTSNPN and CDR2 SVGIG (reference sequence). DNA of the CDR3: TGTGCCTGGAGACACAGGGTCAATCAGCCCCAGCATTTT. It codes for CAWRHRVNQPQHF.

This clonotype was seen at least ten times. The rearrangement uses TRBV12-3 or TRBV12-4 and TRBJ2-3, with D perhaps TRBD2 (6 bases). V was cut by 5 bases and J by 7 bases, with 16 bases left in between. This CDR3 has 14 amino acids. In DNA, the CDR3 is TGTGCCAGCAGTCCCCCCCGACTAGATCATACGCAGTATTTT. Translated: CASSPPRLDHTQYF.

This clonotype was recorded at least ten times. The chain carries TRBV12-3 or TRBV12-4 and TRBJ1-2; D gene uncertain. The CDR3 covers 13 residues. Trimming cost V 8 bases and J 0 bases, with 10 bases left between them. The CDR3 spells CASRTSSNYGYTF. The CDR3 DNA reads TGTGCCAGCCGTACTTCCTCTAACTATGGCTACACCTTC.

This clonotype was seen many times. This chain uses TRBV5-1 with TRBJ1-1; a possible D gene is TRBD1 (5 bases). V dropped 3 bases and J dropped 1 base, with 10 bases sitting between them. The CDR3 extends over 14 amino acids. The V gene's germline CDR1 is SGHRS and CDR2 YFSETQ. The DNA of the CDR3 is TGCGCCAGCAGCTGGGACCCCCAGAACACTGAAGCTTTCTTT. Its translation: CASSWDPQNTEAFF.

This clonotype is medium-sized in the sample. The rearrangement links TRBV20-1 to TRBJ1-5; D might be TRBD1 (5 bases). Trimming shortened V by 6 bases and J by 4 bases, and 16 bases separated the two germline ends. This CDR3 has 14 amino acids. From germline, CDR1 is DFQATT and CDR2 SNEGSKA (reference sequence). The chain's CDR3 is CSARPGGENQPQHF. DNA for the CDR3: TGCAGTGCCCGTCCGGGAGGGGAAAATCAGCCCCAGCATTTT.

V and J are TRBV12-2 and TRBJ1-5; the table's D gene call, TRBD1, was not cross checked with the DNA. TRBV12-2 is assigned pseudogene status. The CDR3 covers 18 residues. The DNA for the CDR3 is TGTGCAAGTCGAAAGACGGGACGTAATCTCAGGGCGGCCGGGCCCCAGCATTTT. Translation gives CASRKTGRNLRAAGPQHF.

At least ten counts were recorded for this clonotype. The rearrangement joins TRBV5-1 to TRBJ2-2; 7 nucleotides line up with TRBD2. The V gene end was trimmed by 1 base and the J gene end by 4 bases; junction bases not matched to a gene: 10. The CDR3 is made up of 17 amino acids. Germline assignment: CDR1 SGHRS and CDR2 YFSETQ. For the CDR3, the DNA is TGCGCCAGCAGCTTGACAGTTCGGGGCGGGAGCACCGGGGAGCTGTTTTTT. Amino acids: CASSLTVRGGSTGELFF.

At least ten counts were recorded for this clonotype. The V call is TRBV20-1, the J call TRBJ2-1; 8 nucleotides match TRBD1. Germline V gives CDR1 DFQATT, CDR2 SNEGSKA (reference sequence). CDR3 size: 15 residues. V shed 5 bases and J 0 bases; nucleotides not matched to a gene: 6. This CDR3 reads CSAYKTGVSYNEQFF. The CDR3 nucleotides are TGCAGTGCTTATAAGACAGGGGTCTCCTACAATGAGCAGTTCTTC.

This clonotype was observed at least ten times. J is TRBJ2-5 and V is TRBV9; 13 bases fit TRBD2. CDR1 is SGDLS, CDR2 YYNGEE, per germline. V was clipped by 3 bases and J by 4 bases; unmatched bases: 0. The CDR3 is 14 amino acids. DNA of the CDR3: TGTGCCAGCAGCGGGACTAGCGGGAGAGAGACCCAGTACTTC. Translation: CASSGTSGRETQYF.

The rearrangement joins TRBV18 to TRBJ2-4, with unresolved D. Trimming took 0 bases from V and 1 from J, leaving 10 bases between them. Germline V gene lookup returns CDR1 KGHSH and CDR2 LQKENI. CDR3 length: 16 residues. The CDR3 protein is CASSPPPVLAKNIQYF. DNA for the CDR3: TGTGCCAGCTCACCACCTCCAGTGCTTGCCAAAAACATTCAGTACTTC.

This clonotype was observed many times. The chain employs TRBV10-1 and TRBJ2-7; D remains unclear. The CDR3 is 11 amino acids. Germline loops: CDR1 WNHNN, CDR2 SYGVQD (reference sequence). The V end was cut by 9 bases, the J end by 3 bases, with 9 bases between. In DNA, the CDR3 is TGCGCCAGTCCCACCCACTACGAGCAGTACTTC. This translates into CASPTHYEQYF.

This clonotype was seen a handful of times. A read error may account for a junction end that differs from germline. The chain combines TRBV10-3 with TRBJ1-6; D remains unclear. This CDR3 region has 14 residues. Germline V CDR1 and CDR2: ENHRY, SYGVKD. This CDR3 is CAISESGVRSPLNF. The CDR3, as DNA: TGTGCCATCAGTGAGTCCGGGGTACGATCACCCCTCAACTTT.

This clonotype was counted at least ten times. V and J are TRBV20-1 and TRBJ1-1; D remains unclear. Germline lookup yields CDR1 DFQATT and CDR2 SNEGSKA (reference sequence). The CDR3 sequence is 13 residues long. Trimming pared 2 bases from V and 0 bases from J, leaving 7 bases between. As DNA, the CDR3 is TGCAGTGCTAGAAGAGGGCTGAACACTGAAGCTTTCTTT. Translating it yields CSARRGLNTEAFF.